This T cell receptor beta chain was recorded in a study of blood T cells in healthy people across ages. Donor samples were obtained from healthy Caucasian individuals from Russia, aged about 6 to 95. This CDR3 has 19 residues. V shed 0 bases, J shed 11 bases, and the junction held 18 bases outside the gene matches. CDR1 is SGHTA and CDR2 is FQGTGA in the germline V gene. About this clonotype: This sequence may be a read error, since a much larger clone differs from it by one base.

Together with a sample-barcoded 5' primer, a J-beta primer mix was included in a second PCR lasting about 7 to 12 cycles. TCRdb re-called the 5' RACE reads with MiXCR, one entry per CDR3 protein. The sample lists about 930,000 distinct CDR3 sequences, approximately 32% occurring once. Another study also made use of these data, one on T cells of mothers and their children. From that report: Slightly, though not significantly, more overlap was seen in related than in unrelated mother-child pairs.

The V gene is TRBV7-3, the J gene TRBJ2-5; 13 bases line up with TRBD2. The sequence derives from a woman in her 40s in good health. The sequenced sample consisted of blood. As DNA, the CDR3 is TGTGCCAGCAGCTTAACGGCGGCTCGGACTAGCGGGGGATACAATGAGCAGTACTTC. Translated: CASSLTAARTSGGYNEQYF.